The 10 T cell receptor beta chains presented below share a single source sample, sequenced in a study of cytomegalovirus exposure and HLA in healthy donors. PCR amplification relied on 60 Vbeta primers (plus 13 Jbeta primers). TCRdb's table, derived via immunoSEQ multiplex PCR, lists solely in-frame clones and lacks some. The listing contains 50,000 to 70,000 clones. Sequenced input: PBMCs. These receptor sequences come from a woman between 18 and 29 years old in good health and CMV-seronegative.

The gene calls are TRBV30 and TRBJ1-6; TRBD1 is a possible D gene (6 bases). This CDR3 has 16 amino acids. The germline V and J ends were trimmed by 0 bases and 6 bases, with 15 bases remaining between them. The germline V gene encodes CDR1 GTSNPN and CDR2 SVGIG (reference sequence). The CDR3 DNA follows: TGTGCCTGGAGTGTACTTGGCAGGGGATTTAATTCACCCCTCCACTTT. It is translated as CAWSVLGRGFNSPLHF.

V and J are TRBV11-3 and TRBJ2-2; D gene ambiguous. Trimming pared 1 base from V and 1 base from J, leaving 4 bases between. CDR3 length equals 14 residues. Germline CDR1 is SGHNT and CDR2 is YENEEA. The CDR3 nucleotides read TGTGCCAGCAGCTTAGGAGGGAACACCGGGGAGCTGTTTTTT. This gives the protein CASSLGGNTGELFF. Looking up the rest from reference TRBV11-3 and TRBJ2-2 gives the full variable domain: EAGVVQSPRYKIIEKKQPVAFWCNPISGHNTLYWYLQNLGQGPELLIRYENEEAVDDSQLPKDRFSAERLKGVDSTLKIQPAELGDSAVYLCASSLGGNTGELFFGEGSRLTVL.

The chain recombines TRBV19 with TRBJ2-3; the D gene is possibly TRBD2 (6 bases). This CDR3 spans 14 amino acids. The germline CDR1 and CDR2 sequences are LNHDA and SQIVND (reference sequence). The ends were cut back, 8 bases at V and 5 bases at J, with 17 bases in the middle. The CDR3 DNA reads as TGTGCCAGTGGGGGGAAGGGCGTGGGAGATACGCAGTATTTT. Protein sequence: CASGGKGVGDTQYF.

The chain uses TRBV6-1 and TRBJ1-2; the D gene is possibly TRBD1 (6 bases). Germline V gives CDR1 MNHNS, CDR2 SASEGT. The CDR3 sequence is 14 residues long. V dropped 9 bases and J dropped 6 bases, with 20 bases sitting between them. DNA of the CDR3: TGTGCCAGTGGATACAGGGAGCGTGGAGATGGCTACACCTTC. Protein: CASGYRERGDGYTF.

The J gene is TRBJ1-3, the V gene TRBV11-3; D unresolved. The germline V gene has CDR1 SGHNT and CDR2 YENEEA. V was pared by 7 bases and J by 2 bases, with 12 bases between. This CDR3 is 14 amino acids long. The CDR3 DNA sequence: TGTGCCAGCAACGTTGGCAGGACTGGAAACACCATATATTTT. Translation gives CASNVGRTGNTIYF.

The CDR3: CASSLMGTDTEAFF. Here the CDR3 DNA reads TGTGCCAGCAGCTTAATGGGCACTGACACTGAAGCTTTCTTT. The chain joins TRBV7-3 to TRBJ1-1, with D unresolved. CDR1 and CDR2 from the germline V gene are SGHTA and FQGTGA. Trimming removed 1 base at V and 3 bases at J, with 9 bases between. The CDR3 loop spans 14 amino acids.

Notes on this clone: At one end, the junction sequence differs from germline, possibly due to a read error. The rearrangement joins TRBV6-5 to TRBJ2-3; 10 nucleotides match TRBD2. The CDR3 runs to 15 residues. Per germline, CDR1 MNHEY and CDR2 SVGAGI. The CDR3 reads CASRAGGIGTDKQYF. CDR3 nucleotide sequence: TGTGCCAGCAGAGCGGGGGGGATAGGCACAGATAAGCAGTATTTT.

The chain combines TRBV7-6 with TRBJ2-7; 7 nucleotides line up with TRBD1. In germline, CDR1 is SGHVS, CDR2 FNYEAQ. Losses at the gene ends were 1 base for V and 2 bases for J; bases not matched to a gene: 5. CDR3 length equals 15 residues. CDR3 nucleotide sequence: TGTGCCAGCAGCTTAGACAGGGGAAGCGCCTACGAGCAGTACTTC. Protein sequence: CASSLDRGSAYEQYF.

The chain couples TRBV10-1 to TRBJ1-1; 8 positions agree with TRBD1. Trimming cost V 8 bases and J 4 bases; bases outside gene matches: 3. Germline V lookup: CDR1 WNHNN, CDR2 SYGVQD (reference sequence). The CDR3 sequence is 12 residues long. CDR3 residues: CASSTGGTEAFF. In DNA form, the CDR3 reads TGCGCCAGCTCCACAGGGGGCACTGAAGCTTTCTTT.

The rearrangement joins TRBV4-1 to TRBJ1-4, with TRBD1 identical over 7 bases. This CDR3 spans 15 amino acids. V gave up 2 bases and J gave up 8 bases; unmatched junction bases: 8. Germline CDR1 MGHRA, CDR2 YSYEKL. The CDR3 region is CASSQYTGVGEKLFF. CDR3 nucleotide sequence: TGCGCCAGCAGCCAATACACAGGGGTGGGCGAAAAACTGTTTTTT.